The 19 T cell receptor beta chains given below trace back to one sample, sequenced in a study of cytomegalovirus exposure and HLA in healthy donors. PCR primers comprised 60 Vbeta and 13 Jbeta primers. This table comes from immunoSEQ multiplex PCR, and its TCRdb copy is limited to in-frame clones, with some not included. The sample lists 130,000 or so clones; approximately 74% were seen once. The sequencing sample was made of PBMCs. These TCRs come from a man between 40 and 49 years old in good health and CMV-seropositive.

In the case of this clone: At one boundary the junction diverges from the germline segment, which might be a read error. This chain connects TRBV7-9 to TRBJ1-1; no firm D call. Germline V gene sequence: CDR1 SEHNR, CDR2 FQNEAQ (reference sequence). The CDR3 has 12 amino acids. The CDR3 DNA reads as TGTTCCAGCGGCCTAGGAGGGACTGAAGCTTTCTTT. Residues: CSSGLGGTEAFF.

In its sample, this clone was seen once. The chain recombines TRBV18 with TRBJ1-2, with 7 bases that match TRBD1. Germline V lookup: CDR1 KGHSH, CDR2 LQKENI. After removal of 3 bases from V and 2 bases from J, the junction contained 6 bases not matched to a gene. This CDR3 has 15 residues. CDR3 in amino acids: CASSPSDRPNYGYTF. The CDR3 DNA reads TGTGCCAGCTCACCCTCGGACAGGCCGAACTATGGCTACACCTTC.

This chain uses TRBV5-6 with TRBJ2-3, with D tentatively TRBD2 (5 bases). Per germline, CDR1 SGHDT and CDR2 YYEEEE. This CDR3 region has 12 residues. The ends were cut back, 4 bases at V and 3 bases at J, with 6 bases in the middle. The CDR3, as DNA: TGTGCCAGCAGCGGAGGTACAGATACGCAGTATTTT. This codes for CASSGGTDTQYF. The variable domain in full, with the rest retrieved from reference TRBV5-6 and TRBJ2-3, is DAGVTQSPTHLIKTRGQQVTLRCSPKSGHDTVSWYQQALGQGPQFIFQYYEEEERQRGNFPDRFSGHQFPNYSSELNVNALLLGDSALYLCASSGGTDTQYFGPGTRLTVL.

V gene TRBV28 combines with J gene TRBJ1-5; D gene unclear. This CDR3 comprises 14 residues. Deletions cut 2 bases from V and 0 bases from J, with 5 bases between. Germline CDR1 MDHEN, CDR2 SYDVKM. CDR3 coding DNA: TGTGCCAGCAGTTTAGGGAGTAGCAATCAGCCCCAGCATTTT. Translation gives CASSLGSSNQPQHF.

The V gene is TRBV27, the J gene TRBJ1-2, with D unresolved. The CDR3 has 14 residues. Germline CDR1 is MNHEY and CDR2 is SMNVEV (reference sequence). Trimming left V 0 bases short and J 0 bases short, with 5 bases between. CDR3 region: CASSLSFANYGYTF. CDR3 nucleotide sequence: TGTGCCAGCAGTTTATCGTTCGCTAACTATGGCTACACCTTC.

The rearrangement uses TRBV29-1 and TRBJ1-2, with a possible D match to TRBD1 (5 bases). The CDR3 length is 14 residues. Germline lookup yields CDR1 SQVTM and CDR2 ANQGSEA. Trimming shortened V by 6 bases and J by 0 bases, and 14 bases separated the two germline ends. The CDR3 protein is CSVPIGASNYGYTF. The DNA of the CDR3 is TGCAGCGTCCCAATAGGGGCCTCTAACTATGGCTACACCTTC. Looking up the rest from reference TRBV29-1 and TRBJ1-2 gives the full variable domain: SAVISQKPSRDICQRGTSLTIQCQVDSQVTMMFWYRQQPGQSLTLIATANQGSEATYESGFVIDKFPISRPNLTFSTLTVSNMSPEDSSIYLCSVPIGASNYGYTFGSGTRLTVV.

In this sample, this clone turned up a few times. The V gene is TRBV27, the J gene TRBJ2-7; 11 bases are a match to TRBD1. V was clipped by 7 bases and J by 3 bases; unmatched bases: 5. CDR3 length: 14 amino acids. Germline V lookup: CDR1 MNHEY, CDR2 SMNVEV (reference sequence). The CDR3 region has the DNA TGTGCCAGCAAGCAGGGGACAGGGGGCTACGAGCAGTACTTC. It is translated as CASKQGTGGYEQYF.

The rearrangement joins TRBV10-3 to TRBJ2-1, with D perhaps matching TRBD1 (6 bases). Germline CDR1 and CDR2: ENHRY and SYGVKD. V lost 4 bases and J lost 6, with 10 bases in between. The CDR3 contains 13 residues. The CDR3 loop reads CAISGDRSNEQFF. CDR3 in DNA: TGTGCCATCAGTGGCGACAGGAGCAATGAGCAGTTCTTC.

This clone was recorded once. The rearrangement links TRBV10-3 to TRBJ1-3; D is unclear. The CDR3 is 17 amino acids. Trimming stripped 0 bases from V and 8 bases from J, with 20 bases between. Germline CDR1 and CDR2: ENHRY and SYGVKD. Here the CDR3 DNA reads TGTGCCATCAGTGAGTCGCCCGGGCCTGGGAGGTTAGACACCATATATTTT. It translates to CAISESPGPGRLDTIYF.

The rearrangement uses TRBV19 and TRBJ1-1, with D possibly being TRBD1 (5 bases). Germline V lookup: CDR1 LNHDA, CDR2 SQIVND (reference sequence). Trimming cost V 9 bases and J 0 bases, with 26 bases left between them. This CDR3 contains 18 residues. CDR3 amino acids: CARSNLGGLSLVNTEAFF. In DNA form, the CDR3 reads TGTGCCAGAAGCAATTTGGGGGGTCTGTCGCTGGTGAACACTGAAGCTTTCTTT.

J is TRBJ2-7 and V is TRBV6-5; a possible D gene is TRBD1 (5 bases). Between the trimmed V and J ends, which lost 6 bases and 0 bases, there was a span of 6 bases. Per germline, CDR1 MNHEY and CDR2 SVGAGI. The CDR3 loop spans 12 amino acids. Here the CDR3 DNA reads TGTGCCAGCAGGGACATCTCCTACGAGCAGTACTTC. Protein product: CASRDISYEQYF.

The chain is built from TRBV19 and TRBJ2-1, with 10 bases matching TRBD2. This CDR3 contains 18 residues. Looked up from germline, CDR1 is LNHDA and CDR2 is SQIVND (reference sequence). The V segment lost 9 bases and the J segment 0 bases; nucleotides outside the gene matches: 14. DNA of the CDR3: TGTGCCAGCTCCGTTCCCAGCGGGAGGGAGAGCTCCTACAATGAGCAGTTCTTC. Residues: CASSVPSGRESSYNEQFF.

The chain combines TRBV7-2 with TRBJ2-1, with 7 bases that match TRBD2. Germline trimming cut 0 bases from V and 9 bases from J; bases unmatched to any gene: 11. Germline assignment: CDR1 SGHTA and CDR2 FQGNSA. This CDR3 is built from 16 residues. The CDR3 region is CASSLAVAGPTSEQFF. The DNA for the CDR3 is TGTGCCAGCAGCTTAGCAGTAGCGGGTCCTACAAGTGAGCAGTTCTTC.

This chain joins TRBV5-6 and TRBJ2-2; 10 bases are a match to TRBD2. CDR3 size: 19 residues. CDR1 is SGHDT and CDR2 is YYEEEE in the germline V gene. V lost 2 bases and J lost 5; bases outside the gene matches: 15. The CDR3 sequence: CASSLRLVAGGRWTGELFF. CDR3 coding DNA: TGTGCCAGCAGCTTAAGACTCGTAGCGGGGGGAAGATGGACCGGGGAGCTGTTTTTT.

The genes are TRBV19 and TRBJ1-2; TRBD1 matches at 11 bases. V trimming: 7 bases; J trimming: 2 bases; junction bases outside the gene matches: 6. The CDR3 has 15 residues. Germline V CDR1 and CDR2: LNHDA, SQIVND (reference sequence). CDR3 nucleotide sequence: TGTGCCAGTACACACAGGACAGGGGGCAACTATGGCTACACCTTC. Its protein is CASTHRTGGNYGYTF. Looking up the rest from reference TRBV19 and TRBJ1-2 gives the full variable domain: DGGITQSPKYLFRKEGQNVTLSCEQNLNHDAMYWYRQDPGQGLRLIYYSQIVNDFQKGDIAEGYSVSREKKESFPLTVTSAQKNPTAFYLCASTHRTGGNYGYTFGSGTRLTVV.

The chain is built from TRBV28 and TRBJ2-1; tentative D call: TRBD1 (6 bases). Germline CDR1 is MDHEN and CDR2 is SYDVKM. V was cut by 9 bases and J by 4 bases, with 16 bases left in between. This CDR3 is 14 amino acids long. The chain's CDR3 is CASNPGTTYNEQFF. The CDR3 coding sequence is TGTGCCAGTAACCCCGGGACAACTTACAATGAGCAGTTCTTC.

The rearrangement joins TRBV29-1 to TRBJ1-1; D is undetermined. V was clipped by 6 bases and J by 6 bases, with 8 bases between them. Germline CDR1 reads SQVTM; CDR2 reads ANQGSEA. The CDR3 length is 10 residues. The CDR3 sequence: CSVISAEAFF. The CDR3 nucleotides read TGCAGCGTAATATCCGCTGAAGCTTTCTTT.

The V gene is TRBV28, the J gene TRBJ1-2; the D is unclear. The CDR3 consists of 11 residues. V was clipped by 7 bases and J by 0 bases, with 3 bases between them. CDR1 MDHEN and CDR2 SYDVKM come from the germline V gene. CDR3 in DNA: TGTGCCAGCAATACTAACTATGGCTACACCTTC. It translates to CASNTNYGYTF.

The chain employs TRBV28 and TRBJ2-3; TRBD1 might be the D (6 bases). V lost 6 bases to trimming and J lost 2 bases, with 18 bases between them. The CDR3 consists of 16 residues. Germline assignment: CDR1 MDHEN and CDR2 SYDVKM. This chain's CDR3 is CASSRQVGSYTDTQYF. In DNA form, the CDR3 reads TGTGCCAGCAGCAGACAGGTTGGATCATACACAGATACGCAGTATTTT. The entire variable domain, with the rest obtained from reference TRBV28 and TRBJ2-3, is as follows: DVKVTQSSRYLVKRTGEKVFLECVQDMDHENMFWYRQDPGLGLRLIYFSYDVKMKEKGDIPEGYSVSREKKERFSLILESASTNQTSMYLCASSRQVGSYTDTQYFGPGTRLTVL.